This record covers a single TCR beta chain. What it binds is not known. Per germline, CDR1 GTSNPN and CDR2 SVGIG (reference sequence). Trimming cost V 4 bases and J 5 bases, with 5 bases left between them. The CDR3 has 10 amino acids. TCR beta CDR3 regions were amplified from RNA. TCR CDR3 regions were first amplified by RT-PCR with HTBI primers. TCRdb reanalysed the multiplex PCR reads using MiXCR and keeps one entry per CDR3 protein. The sample holds 500,000 to 750,000 distinct CDR3 sequences, approximately 15% seen once. The data stem from a study of T cells in Graves' hyperthyroidism and ophthalmopathy. Study findings and constraints: Median prediction lead before ophthalmopathy onset was 6.5 months with the model.

The clonotype was recovered from a woman aged 18-29 years with Graves' ophthalmopathy. V gene TRBV30 combines with J gene TRBJ2-5; D uncertain. Source material: blood. CDR3 region: CAWKVETQYF. The CDR3 DNA reads TGTGCCTGGAAGGTGGAGACCCAGTACTTC.